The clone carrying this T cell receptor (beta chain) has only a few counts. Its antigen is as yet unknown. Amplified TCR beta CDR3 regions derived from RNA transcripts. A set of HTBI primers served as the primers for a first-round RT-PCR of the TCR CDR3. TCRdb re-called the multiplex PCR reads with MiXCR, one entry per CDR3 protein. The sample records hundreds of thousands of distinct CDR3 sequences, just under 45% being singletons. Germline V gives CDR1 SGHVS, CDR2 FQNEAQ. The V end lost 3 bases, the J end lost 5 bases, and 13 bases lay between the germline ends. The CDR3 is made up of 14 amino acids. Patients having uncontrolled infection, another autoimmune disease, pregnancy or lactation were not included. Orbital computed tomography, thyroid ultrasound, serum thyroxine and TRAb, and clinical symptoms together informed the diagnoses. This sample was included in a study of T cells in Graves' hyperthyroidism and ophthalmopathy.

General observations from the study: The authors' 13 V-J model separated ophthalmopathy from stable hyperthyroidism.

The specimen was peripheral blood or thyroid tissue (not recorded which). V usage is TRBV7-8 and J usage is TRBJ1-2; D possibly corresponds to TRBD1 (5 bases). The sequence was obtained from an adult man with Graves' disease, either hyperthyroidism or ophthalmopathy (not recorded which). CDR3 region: CASSFYTGAYGYTF. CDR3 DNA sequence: TGTGCCAGCAGCTTTTATACAGGTGCTTATGGCTACACCTTC.